The TCR beta chain described here comes from a study of T cells in Graves' hyperthyroidism and ophthalmopathy. TCR beta CDR3 regions were amplified from RNA transcripts. The HTBI primer set drove a first-round RT-PCR of the TCR CDR3. TCRdb passed the multiplex PCR reads through MiXCR, listing each CDR3 protein once. In the table there are 480,000 or so distinct CDR3 sequences, around 50% of which are singletons. General observations from the study: A model using 13 V-J features told ophthalmopathy apart from stable hyperthyroidism.

V was trimmed by 5 bases and J by 10 bases, leaving 20 bases between them. Germline CDR1 reads SGHTA; CDR2 reads FQGTGA. The CDR3 runs 15 residues. Only a few counts were recorded for this clonotype. Its antigen is not known. The study excluded patients with uncontrolled infection, other autoimmune disease, pregnancy or lactation. The gene calls are TRBV7-3 and TRBJ1-4; D is ambiguous. The source material was peripheral blood or thyroid tissue (not recorded which). This clonotype was obtained from an adult woman with Graves' disease, either hyperthyroidism or ophthalmopathy (not recorded which). The CDR3 nucleotides are TGTGCCAGCAGCGCCCAACCAGGAGACTCTGGAAAACTGTTTTTT. This sequence encodes CASSAQPGDSGKLFF.